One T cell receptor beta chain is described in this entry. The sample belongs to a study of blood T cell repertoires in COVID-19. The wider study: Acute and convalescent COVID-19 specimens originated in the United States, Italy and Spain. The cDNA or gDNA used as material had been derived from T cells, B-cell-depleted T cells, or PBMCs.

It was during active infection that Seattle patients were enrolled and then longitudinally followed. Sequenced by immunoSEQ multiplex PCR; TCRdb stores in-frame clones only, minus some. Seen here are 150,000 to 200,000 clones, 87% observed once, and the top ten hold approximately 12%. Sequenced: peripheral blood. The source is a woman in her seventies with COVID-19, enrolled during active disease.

CDR3 sequence (DNA): TGTGCCAGCAGCCAAGATTCCTCGAGATACGAGCAGTACTTC. As protein: CASSQDSSRYEQYF. The chain carries TRBV3-1 (or the pseudogene TRBV3-2) and TRBJ2-7; D is undetermined. The CDR3 totals 14 residues. V was pared by 0 bases and J by 4 bases, with 10 bases between. Germline V gives CDR1 LGHDT, CDR2 YNNKEL (reference sequence).